These T cell receptor beta chains were read from a single sample in a study of blood T cells in healthy people across ages. TCRdb recomputed calls from the 5' RACE reads with MiXCR, one row per CDR3 protein. The sample lists roughly 800,000 distinct CDR3 sequences; about 62% were seen once. Sequenced input: blood. Receptors were obtained from a man aged 30 to 39 in good health. Both conserved end residues are part of each CDR3. A D gene is named only where the DNA matches it firmly. Only some rows state a clone size, as once, few, many or a class for expanded clones.

>TRBJ2-7|TRBV11-2|NA|NA
CASSGLKGRSYEQYF
TGTGCCAGCAGCGGCCTGAAGGGTCGTTCCTACGAGCAGTACTTC
>TRBJ2-5|TRBV6-6|few|NA
CASARSAEGETQYF
TGTGCCAGCGCCAGATCCGCGGAAGGAGAGACCCAGTACTTC
>TRBJ1-1|TRBV5-5|NA|TRBD1
CASRQDRVITEAFF
TGTGCCAGCAGACAAGACAGGGTAATTACTGAAGCTTTCTTT
>TRBJ1-2|TRBV6-2/TRBV6-3|NA|NA
CASSPASNYGYTF
TGTGCCAGCAGTCCGGCCTCTAACTATGGCTACACCTTC
>TRBJ1-6|TRBV7-2|NA|NA
CASSSYVSQPNSPLHF
TGTGCCAGCAGCTCTTATGTATCTCAGCCTAATTCACCCCTCCACTTT
>TRBJ2-3|TRBV6-4|many|NA
CASSEMGLQTDTQYF
TGTGCCAGCAGTGAAATGGGGTTGCAGACAGATACGCAGTATTTT
>TRBJ1-2|TRBV7-9|few|NA
CASSLESGYTGGYTF
TGTGCCAGCAGCTTAGAGAGCGGATATACGGGAGGCTACACCTTC
>TRBJ2-7|TRBV27|NA|TRBD1
CASSFEAGGYEQYF
TGTGCCAGCAGTTTCGAGGCAGGGGGATACGAGCAGTACTTC
>TRBJ2-1|TRBV27|NA|TRBD2
CASRPRGGRALNEQFF
TGTGCCAGCAGACCTCGTGGCGGGAGGGCCCTCAATGAGCAGTTCTTC
>TRBJ2-5|TRBV20-1|NA|NA
CSASPMGKNEQYF
TGCAGTGCTAGCCCAATGGGGAAAAATGAGCAGTACTTC
>TRBJ2-2|TRBV7-2|NA|TRBD2
CASSLPTSGRELFF
TGTGCCAGCAGCTTACCAACTAGCGGGAGGGAGCTGTTTTTT
>TRBJ2-4|TRBV6-5|NA|NA
CASSRTGLLAKNIQYF
TGTGCCAGCAGTCGAACCGGACTTTTAGCCAAAAACATTCAGTACTTC
>TRBJ2-3|TRBV18|NA|NA
CASSPPTIYTQYF
TGTGCCAGCTCACCACCGACTATTTATACGCAGTATTTT
>TRBJ2-1|TRBV11-3|NA|NA
CASSPQRRGGNEQFF
TGTGCCAGCAGCCCCCAAAGGAGGGGTGGCAATGAGCAGTTCTTC
>TRBJ2-5|TRBV7-6|NA|NA
CASSLGSYDQQETQYF
TGTGCCAGCAGCTTAGGGTCTTACGACCAACAAGAGACCCAGTACTTC
>TRBJ2-1|TRBV4-2|NA|TRBD1
CASRRYRDSYNEQFF
TGTGCCAGCAGGCGCTACCGGGACAGCTACAATGAGCAGTTCTTC
>TRBJ1-4|TRBV4-1|NA|NA
CASSREDEKLFF
TGCGCCAGCAGCAGGGAGGATGAAAAACTGTTTTTT
>TRBJ2-7|TRBV9|NA|NA
CASSPYSRGEQYF
TGTGCCAGCAGCCCATACAGCAGAGGTGAGCAGTACTTC